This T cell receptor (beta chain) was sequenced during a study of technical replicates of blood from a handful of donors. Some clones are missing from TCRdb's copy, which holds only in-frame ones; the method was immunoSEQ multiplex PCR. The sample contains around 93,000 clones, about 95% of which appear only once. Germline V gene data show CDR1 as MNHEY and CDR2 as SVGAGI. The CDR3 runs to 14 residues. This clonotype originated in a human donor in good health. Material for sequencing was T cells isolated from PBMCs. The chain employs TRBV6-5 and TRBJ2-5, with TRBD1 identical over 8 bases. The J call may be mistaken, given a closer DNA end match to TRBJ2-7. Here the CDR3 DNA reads TGTGCCAGCATAAGACAGGGGAGCTCCTACGAGCAGTACTTC. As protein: CASIRQGSSYEQYF.